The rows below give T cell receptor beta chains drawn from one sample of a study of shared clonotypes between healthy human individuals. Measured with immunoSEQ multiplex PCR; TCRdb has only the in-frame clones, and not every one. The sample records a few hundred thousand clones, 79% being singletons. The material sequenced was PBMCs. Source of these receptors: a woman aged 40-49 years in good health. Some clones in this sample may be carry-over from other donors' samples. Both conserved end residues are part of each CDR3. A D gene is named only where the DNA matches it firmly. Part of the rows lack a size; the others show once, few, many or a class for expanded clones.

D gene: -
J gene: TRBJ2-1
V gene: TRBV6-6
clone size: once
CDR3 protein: CASSYSMAGGWNEQFF
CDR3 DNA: TGTGCCAGCAGTTACTCGATGGCAGGGGGGTGGAATGAGCAGTTCTTC

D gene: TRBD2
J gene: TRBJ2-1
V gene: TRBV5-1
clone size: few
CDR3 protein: CASSFRLAGEGQEQFF
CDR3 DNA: TGCGCCAGCAGCTTCCGACTAGCGGGAGAAGGTCAGGAGCAGTTCTTC

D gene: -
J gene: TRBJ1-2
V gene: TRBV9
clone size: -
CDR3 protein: CASSILDSYGYTF
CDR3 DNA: TGTGCCAGCAGCATCCTCGACAGCTATGGCTACACCTTC

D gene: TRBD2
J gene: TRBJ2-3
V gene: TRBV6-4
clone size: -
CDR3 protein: CATSAGDSSTDTQYF
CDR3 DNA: TGTGCCACGTCAGCGGGGGACTCTAGCACAGATACGCAGTATTTT

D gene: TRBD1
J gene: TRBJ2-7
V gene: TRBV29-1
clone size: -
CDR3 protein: CSGSTGGSGYEQYF
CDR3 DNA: TGCAGCGGATCGACAGGGGGGTCTGGATACGAGCAGTACTTC

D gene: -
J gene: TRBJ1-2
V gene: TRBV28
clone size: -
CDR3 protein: CASSLGGRENYGYTF
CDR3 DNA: TGTGCCAGCAGTTTAGGCGGAAGGGAGAACTATGGCTACACCTTC

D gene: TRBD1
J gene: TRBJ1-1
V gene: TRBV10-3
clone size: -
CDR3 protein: CAISGRQGTSEAFF
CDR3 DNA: TGTGCCATCAGTGGTAGACAGGGGACCAGTGAAGCTTTCTTT

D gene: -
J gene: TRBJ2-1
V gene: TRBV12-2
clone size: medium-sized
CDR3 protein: CASLASPQTYNEQFF
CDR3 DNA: TGTGCAAGTCTCGCTAGCCCCCAAACTTACAATGAGCAGTTCTTC

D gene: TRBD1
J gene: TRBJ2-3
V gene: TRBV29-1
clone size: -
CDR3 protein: CSVARAGTGGEDTQYF
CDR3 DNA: TGCAGCGTTGCGAGAGCCGGGACAGGGGGCGAAGATACGCAGTATTTT

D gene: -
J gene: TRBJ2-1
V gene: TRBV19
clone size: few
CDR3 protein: CASSTGQTYNEQFF
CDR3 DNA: TGTGCCAGTAGTACCGGACAGACCTACAATGAGCAGTTCTTC

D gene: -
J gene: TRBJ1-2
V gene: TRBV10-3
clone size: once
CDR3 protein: CAISERQGDYGYTF
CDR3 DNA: TGTGCCATCAGTGAGCGGCAGGGAGACTATGGCTACACCTTC

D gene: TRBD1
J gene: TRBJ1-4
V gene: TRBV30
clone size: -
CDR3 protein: CAWGPGQGHEKLFF
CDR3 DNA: TGTGCCTGGGGCCCGGGACAGGGTCATGAAAAACTGTTTTTT

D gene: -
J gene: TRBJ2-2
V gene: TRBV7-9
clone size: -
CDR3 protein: CASSPFAAQELFF
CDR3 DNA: TGTGCCAGCAGCCCCTTCGCGGCCCAGGAGCTGTTTTTT

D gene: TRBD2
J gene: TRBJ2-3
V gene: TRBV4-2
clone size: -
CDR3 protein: CASSQDLAGGPITDTQYF
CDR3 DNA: TGTGCCAGCAGCCAAGATCTAGCGGGAGGGCCAATCACAGATACGCAGTATTTT

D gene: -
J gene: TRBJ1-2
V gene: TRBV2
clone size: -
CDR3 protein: CASSPPGVEGIGYGYTF
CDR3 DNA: TGTGCCAGCAGTCCACCCGGGGTCGAAGGAATCGGTTATGGCTACACCTTC

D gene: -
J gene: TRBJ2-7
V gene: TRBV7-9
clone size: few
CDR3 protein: CASSLAGQTTTYEQYF
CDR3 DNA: TGTGCCAGCAGCTTAGCAGGGCAGACGACAACCTACGAGCAGTACTTC

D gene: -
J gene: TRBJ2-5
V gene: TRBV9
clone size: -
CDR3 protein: CASSVESGVQETQYF
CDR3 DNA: TGTGCCAGCAGCGTAGAGAGCGGAGTCCAAGAGACCCAGTACTTC

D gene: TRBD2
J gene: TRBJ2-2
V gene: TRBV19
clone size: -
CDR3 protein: CASSMDKTSGSSGELFF
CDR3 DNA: TGTGCCAGTAGTATGGACAAGACTAGCGGGAGCTCCGGGGAGCTGTTTTTT

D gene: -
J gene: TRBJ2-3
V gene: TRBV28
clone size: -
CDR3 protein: CASSSGTRTGPQYF
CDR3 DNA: TGTGCCAGCAGTTCGGGAACCAGGACCGGGCCGCAGTATTTT

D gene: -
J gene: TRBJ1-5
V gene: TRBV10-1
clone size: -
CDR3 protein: CASSRDSNQPQHF
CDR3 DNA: TGCGCCAGCAGCCGGGATAGCAATCAGCCCCAGCATTTT

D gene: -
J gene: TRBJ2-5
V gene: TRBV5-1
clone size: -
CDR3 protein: CASSLGGPGETQYF
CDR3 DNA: TGCGCCAGCAGCTTGGGGGGGCCGGGAGAGACCCAGTACTTC

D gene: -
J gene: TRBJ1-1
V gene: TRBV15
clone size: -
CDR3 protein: CATSRDLADLNTEAFF
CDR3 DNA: TGTGCCACCAGCAGAGATTTGGCAGACCTGAACACTGAAGCTTTCTTT

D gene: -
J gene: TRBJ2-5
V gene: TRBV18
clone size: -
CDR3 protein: CASSPPWGQETQYF
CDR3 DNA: TGTGCCAGCTCACCACCGTGGGGCCAAGAGACCCAGTACTTC

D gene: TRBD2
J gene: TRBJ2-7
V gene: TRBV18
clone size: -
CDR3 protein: CASSRGLAGAGEQYF
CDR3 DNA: TGTGCCAGCTCACGCGGACTAGCGGGAGCTGGGGAGCAGTACTTC

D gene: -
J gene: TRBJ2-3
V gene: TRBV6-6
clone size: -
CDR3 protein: CASSYAGSTDTQYF
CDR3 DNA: TGTGCCAGCAGTTACGCAGGGAGCACAGATACGCAGTATTTT

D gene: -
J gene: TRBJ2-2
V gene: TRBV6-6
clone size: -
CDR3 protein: CASSGGINTGELFF
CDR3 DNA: TGTGCCAGCAGCGGAGGGATTAACACCGGGGAGCTGTTTTTT

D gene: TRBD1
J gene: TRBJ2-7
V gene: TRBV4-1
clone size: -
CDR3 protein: CASSQEGGGTGNYEQYF
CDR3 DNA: TGCGCCAGCAGCCAAGAGGGCGGAGGGACAGGGAACTACGAGCAGTACTTC

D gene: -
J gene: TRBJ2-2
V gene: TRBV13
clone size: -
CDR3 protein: CASSPRLAGELFF
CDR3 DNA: TGTGCCAGCAGCCCACGGCTGGCCGGGGAGCTGTTTTTT

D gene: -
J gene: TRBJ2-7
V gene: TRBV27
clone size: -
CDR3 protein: CASSFRTSYEQYF
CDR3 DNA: TGTGCCAGCAGTTTTCGGACCTCCTACGAGCAGTACTTC

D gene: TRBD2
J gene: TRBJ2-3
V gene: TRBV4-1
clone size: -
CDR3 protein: CASSQVRLAGATDTQYF
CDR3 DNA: TGCGCCAGCAGCCAAGTCAGGCTAGCGGGAGCCACAGATACGCAGTATTTT

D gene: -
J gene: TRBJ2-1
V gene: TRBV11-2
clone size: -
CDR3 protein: CASSRGPPRLYNEQFF
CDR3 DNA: TGTGCCAGCAGCCGGGGACCTCCGCGTCTCTACAATGAGCAGTTCTTC

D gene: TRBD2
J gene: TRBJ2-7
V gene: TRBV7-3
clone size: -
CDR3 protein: CASSLVLAGAREQYF
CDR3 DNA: TGTGCCAGCAGCTTAGTGCTAGCGGGAGCCAGGGAGCAGTACTTC

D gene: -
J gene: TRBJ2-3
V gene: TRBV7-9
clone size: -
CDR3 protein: CASSLGGIGPAGDTQYF
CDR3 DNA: TGTGCCAGCAGCCTAGGAGGAATCGGACCCGCGGGAGATACGCAGTATTTT

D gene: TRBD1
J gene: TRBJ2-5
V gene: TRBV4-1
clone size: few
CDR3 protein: CASSQPLGTARRETQYF
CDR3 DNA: TGCGCCAGCAGCCAACCTCTCGGGACAGCCCGGCGAGAGACCCAGTACTTC

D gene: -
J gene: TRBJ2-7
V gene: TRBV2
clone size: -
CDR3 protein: CASSQGGRSEQYF
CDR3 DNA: TGTGCCAGCAGCCAGGGGGGTCGGTCCGAGCAGTACTTC

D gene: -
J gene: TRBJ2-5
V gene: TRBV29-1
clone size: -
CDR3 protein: CSVETSTETQYF
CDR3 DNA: TGCAGCGTTGAAACTAGTACGGAGACCCAGTACTTC

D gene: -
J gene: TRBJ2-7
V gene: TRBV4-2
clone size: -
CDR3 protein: CASSPADGGIYEQYF
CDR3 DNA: TGTGCCAGCAGCCCAGCCGATGGGGGAATCTACGAGCAGTACTTC

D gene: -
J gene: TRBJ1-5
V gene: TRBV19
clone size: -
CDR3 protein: CASSVLGRENQPQHF
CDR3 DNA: TGTGCCAGTAGTGTGCTAGGACGTGAGAATCAGCCCCAGCATTTT

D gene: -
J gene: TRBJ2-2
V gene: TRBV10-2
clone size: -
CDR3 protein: CASSSGRTGELFF
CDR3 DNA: TGCGCCAGCAGCTCGGGGAGGACCGGGGAGCTGTTTTTT

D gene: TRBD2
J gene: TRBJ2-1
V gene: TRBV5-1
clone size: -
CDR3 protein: CASSLEPGLAGANEQFF
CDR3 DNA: TGCGCCAGCAGCTTGGAGCCCGGCCTAGCGGGGGCCAATGAGCAGTTCTTC

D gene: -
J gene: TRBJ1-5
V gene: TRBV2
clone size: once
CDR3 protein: CASMGNSNQPQHF
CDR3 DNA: TGTGCCAGCATGGGTAATAGCAATCAGCCCCAGCATTTT

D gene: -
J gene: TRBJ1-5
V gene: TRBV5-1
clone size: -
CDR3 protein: CASSSFPDQPQHF
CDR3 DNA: TGCGCCAGCAGCTCCTTCCCGGATCAGCCCCAGCATTTT

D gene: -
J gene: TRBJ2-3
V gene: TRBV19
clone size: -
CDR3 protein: CASNALGDTQYF
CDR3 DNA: TGTGCCAGTAATGCGCTTGGGGATACGCAGTATTTT

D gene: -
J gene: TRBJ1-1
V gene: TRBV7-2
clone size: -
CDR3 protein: CASSLFGGEAFF
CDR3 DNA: TGTGCCAGCAGCCTTTTTGGGGGCGAAGCTTTCTTT

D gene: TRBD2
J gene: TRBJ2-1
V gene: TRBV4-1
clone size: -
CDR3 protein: CASSQDGGSSYNEQFF
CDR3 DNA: TGCGCCAGCAGCCAAGATGGCGGGAGCTCCTACAATGAGCAGTTCTTC